This T cell receptor (beta chain) was sequenced for a study of CD8+ T cells in alopecia areata. Study information: Dosing with tofacitinib proceeded for 6 to 18 months, followed by 6 months off drug.

V was pared by 4 bases and J by 0 bases, with 9 bases between. CDR1 is SQVTM and CDR2 is ANQGSEA in the germline V gene. The CDR3 has 13 residues. cDNA reverse transcribed from extracted RNA served as the sequencing template. The table came from immunoSEQ multiplex PCR; TCRdb's copy has only in-frame clones and leaves some out. This table has about 180,000 clones, roughly half appearing once. For this clone: Its antigen is not known.

Study observations and caveats: Under tofacitinib, fewer expanded CD8+ clones appeared among the top 100 scalp clones.

Treatment denoted: oral pan-JAK inhibitor, 5-10 mg twice daily. This chain joins TRBV29-1 and TRBJ1-2; a weak D match, TRBD1 (6 bases). This TCR was recovered from a human donor with alopecia areata. Sequenced material: CD8+ T cells sorted from blood, taken at week 52, from a patient treated with tofacitinib. The CDR3 nucleotides read TGCAGCGTTGGGACAGTAGCTAACTATGGCTACACCTTC. Translating it yields CSVGTVANYGYTF.